The 26 T cell receptor beta chains below all came from one sample that was sequenced in a study of T cells in Graves' hyperthyroidism and ophthalmopathy. RNA transcripts gave rise to amplified TCR beta CDR3 regions. The HTBI primer set drove a first-round RT-PCR of the TCR CDR3. TCRdb processed the multiplex PCR reads anew with MiXCR; each CDR3 protein has one entry. Here the sample spans about 560,000 distinct CDR3 sequences, 16% being singletons. The source material was blood. These receptors all stem from a woman younger than 30 with Graves' hyperthyroidism.

This clonotype was counted ten times or more. The chain combines TRBV20-1 with TRBJ2-7, with TRBD1 identical over 9 bases. Germline values: CDR1 DFQATT, CDR2 SNEGSKA (reference sequence). The CDR3 totals 16 residues. V lost 2 bases, J lost 3 bases, and 11 bases stayed unmatched. The CDR3 DNA is TGCAGTGCTAGACTTACCGGGACAGGGCTCCTCTACGAGCAGTACTTC. This codes for CSARLTGTGLLYEQYF.

The V gene is TRBV7-9, the J gene TRBJ2-1; 10 bases line up with TRBD2. After removal of 1 base from V and 6 bases from J, the junction contained 6 bases not matched to a gene. The germline V gene encodes CDR1 SEHNR and CDR2 FQNEAQ (reference sequence). The CDR3 covers 16 residues. DNA of the CDR3: TGTGCCAGCAGCTTAGTATCCAGCGGGGGGGCCAATGAGCAGTTCTTC. As protein: CASSLVSSGGANEQFF.

Only a few counts were recorded for this clonotype. This chain uses TRBV9 with TRBJ1-1; no definite D call. Trimming took off 4 bases at V and 0 bases at J, with 13 bases between the two ends. There are 15 residues in the CDR3. Germline lookup yields CDR1 SGDLS and CDR2 YYNGEE. The CDR3 loop reads CASSPNGGVNTEAFF. CDR3 coding DNA: TGTGCCAGCAGCCCCAACGGCGGGGTGAACACTGAAGCTTTCTTT.

This clonotype was seen ten or more times. The genes are TRBV12-3 or TRBV12-4 and TRBJ2-1; the D is unclear. V was trimmed by 5 bases and J by 0 bases, leaving 11 bases between them. CDR3 length equals 15 residues. The CDR3 here is CASSRTMSSYNEQFF. The CDR3, as DNA: TGTGCCAGCAGTCGGACCATGAGCTCCTACAATGAGCAGTTCTTC.

The rearrangement uses TRBV12-3 or TRBV12-4 and TRBJ2-1; 11 nucleotides line up with TRBD2. After removal of 8 bases from V and 7 bases from J, the junction contained 10 bases not matched to a gene. This CDR3 is built from 15 residues. CDR3 loop: CASGVAGGLRNEQFF. The CDR3 coding sequence is TGTGCCAGCGGGGTAGCGGGGGGGCTTAGAAATGAGCAGTTCTTC.

The count of this clonotype is one. The chain employs TRBV5-1 and TRBJ1-4; D gene unclear. The CDR3 sequence is 14 residues long. With 1 base removed from V and 2 bases from J, the gap between germline ends came to 6 bases. Per the germline V gene, CDR1 is SGHRS and CDR2 is YFSETQ. CDR3 protein: CASSLSRTNEKLFF. The CDR3, as DNA: TGCGCCAGCAGCTTGTCCAGGACTAATGAAAAACTGTTTTTT.

This clonotype came up a few times. V usage is TRBV5-1 and J usage is TRBJ2-1; 10 nucleotides match TRBD2. The CDR3 has 16 residues. Trimming at V came to 3 bases and at J to 8 bases, leaving 11 bases not matched to a gene. Germline CDR1 is SGHRS and CDR2 is YFSETQ. The CDR3 region has the DNA TGCGCCAGCAGCTCCCGGGGTCTAGCGGGAGAGTATGAGCAGTTCTTC. Its translation is CASSSRGLAGEYEQFF.

This chain links TRBV20-1 with TRBJ1-5; no clear D gene. V was trimmed by 5 bases and J by 2 bases, leaving 19 bases between them. This CDR3 spans 16 amino acids. Germline CDR1 DFQATT, CDR2 SNEGSKA (reference sequence). The CDR3 bases are TGCAGTGCTCTTTCTATTTGGCCAGGCGGCAATCAGCCCCAGCATTTT. It codes for CSALSIWPGGNQPQHF.

This clonotype was seen more than once but under ten times. The genes are TRBV14 and TRBJ1-4; D is unresolved. The CDR3 is 14 amino acids. Looked up from germline, CDR1 is SGHDN and CDR2 is FVKESK. V shed 2 bases and J shed 7 bases, with 11 bases lying between them. The CDR3 reads CASSQRAGPEKLFF. The DNA for the CDR3 is TGTGCCAGCAGCCAAAGGGCTGGGCCTGAAAAACTGTTTTTT.

The chain carries TRBV4-3 and TRBJ1-1; 11 bases are a match to TRBD1. The CDR3 has 16 amino acids. After removal of 4 bases from V and 0 bases from J, the junction contained 4 bases not matched to a gene. In germline, CDR1 is LGHNA, CDR2 YSLEER. The CDR3: CASSPWTGGLNTEAFF. The CDR3, as DNA: TGCGCCAGCAGCCCCTGGACAGGGGGCCTGAACACTGAAGCTTTCTTT.

This clonotype was counted at least ten times. The rearrangement joins TRBV6-1 to TRBJ2-7; TRBD2 aligns across 8 bases. Germline V gene lookup returns CDR1 MNHNS and CDR2 SASEGT. CDR3 length: 14 amino acids. Trimming took 5 bases from V and 1 from J; bases not matched to a gene: 4. The CDR3 loop is CASSYTSGSYEQYF. The CDR3 coding sequence is TGTGCCAGCAGTTATACTAGCGGTTCCTACGAGCAGTACTTC.

The table lists this clonotype with a few counts. The V call is TRBV28, the J call TRBJ2-2; the D gene is possibly TRBD1 (6 bases). CDR1 and CDR2 (germline): MDHEN, SYDVKM. CDR3 length: 14 residues. V was clipped by 5 bases and J by 6 bases, with 13 bases between them. The DNA for the CDR3 is TGTGCCAGCAGTCTCCACAGGGCCCCCGGGGAGCTGTTTTTT. It codes for CASSLHRAPGELFF.

This clonotype was detected only a few times. The V gene is TRBV27, the J gene TRBJ1-3; tentatively, D is TRBD1 (5 bases). Germline V CDR1 and CDR2: MNHEY, SMNVEV (reference sequence). Trimming removed 8 bases at V and 1 base at J, with 12 bases between. This CDR3 is built from 14 residues. CDR3 region: CASSLGASGNTIYF. The CDR3 DNA reads as TGTGCCAGCTCCCTAGGGGCATCTGGAAACACCATATATTTT.

A few counts support this clonotype. V gene TRBV7-2 combines with J gene TRBJ1-4, with no clear D. The CDR3 runs 16 residues. V lost 1 base and J 0 bases, leaving 9 bases between the germline ends. Germline-derived CDR1 and CDR2 are SGHTA and FQGNSA. In DNA form, the CDR3 reads TGTGCCAGCAGCTTAGGTCAGGATACAACTAATGAAAAACTGTTTTTT. It translates to CASSLGQDTTNEKLFF.

This clonotype was seen at least ten times. The chain has TRBV7-9 and TRBJ2-4, with 7 positions matching TRBD2. Trimming cost V 4 bases and J 0 bases; bases outside gene matches: 12. Germline lookup yields CDR1 SEHNR and CDR2 FQNEAQ (reference sequence). The CDR3 has 18 residues. The CDR3 DNA reads as TGTGCCAGCAGCTCCCCGTCGGCTAGCGGTCTAGCCAAAAACATTCAGTACTTC. It translates to CASSSPSASGLAKNIQYF.

Note on this clonotype: A much larger clone lies a single base off, so this may be a read error. The chain couples TRBV6-2 or TRBV6-3 to TRBJ1-1; no clear D. The V gene's germline CDR1 is MNHEY and CDR2 SVGEGT. The CDR3 extends over 13 amino acids. CDR3 sequence reads: CVTRRVRNTEAFF. The CDR3 nucleotides read TGTGTCACCCGGAGGGTGCGGAACACTGAAGCTTTCTTT.

This clonotype has just one count. This chain uses TRBV20-1 with TRBJ1-6; D gene uncertain. The V gene's germline CDR1 is DFQATT and CDR2 SNEGSKA (reference sequence). V lost 1 base and J lost 7, with 14 bases in between. The length of the CDR3 is 15 residues. CDR3 in amino acids: CSARVGYIPNSPLHF. As DNA, the CDR3 is TGCAGTGCTAGAGTTGGGTACATACCAAATTCACCCCTCCACTTT.

This clonotype has at least ten counts. An end of the junction does not agree with germline; a read error may underlie this. The chain links TRBV11-3 to TRBJ2-3; D is uncertain. This CDR3 comprises 15 residues. The germline gives CDR1 SGHNT, CDR2 YENEEA. The CDR3 reads CASSLDQDSTNTQYF. The DNA of the CDR3 is TGTGCCAGCAGCTTAGATCAAGATTCCACAAATACGCAGTATTTT.

V is TRBV7-2 and J is TRBJ1-6; 7 positions agree with TRBD1. Germline CDR1 and CDR2: SGHTA and FQGNSA. This CDR3 spans 18 amino acids. The ends lost 6 bases at V and 2 bases at J; junction bases unmatched: 13. CDR3 nucleotides: TGTGCCAGCAGTCCAAGGGGGCAGACGAATGCCTATAATTCACCCCTCCACTTT. This sequence encodes CASSPRGQTNAYNSPLHF.

This clonotype was observed many times. The chain uses TRBV6-6 and TRBJ2-1, with 7 bases identical to TRBD2. The CDR3 length is 16 residues. Trimming at V came to 2 bases and at J to 0 bases, leaving 4 bases not matched to a gene. Germline loops: CDR1 MNHNY, CDR2 SVGAGI (reference sequence). DNA of the CDR3: TGTGCCAGCAGTTACAGAGTAGCGGGCTCCTACAATGAGCAGTTCTTC. Amino acid sequence: CASSYRVAGSYNEQFF.

As regards this clonotype: At one end, the junction sequence differs from germline, possibly due to a read error. The chain has TRBV20-1 and TRBJ2-1; D call uncertain. CDR3 length: 12 amino acids. From germline, CDR1 is DFQATT and CDR2 SNEGSKA (reference sequence). CDR3 region: CSARGQSREQCF. In DNA, the CDR3 is TGCAGTGCTAGAGGGCAGTCTCGAGAGCAGTGCTTC.

This clonotype showed up just a few times. This chain joins TRBV4-2 and TRBJ2-1; 16 bases match TRBD2. Looked up from germline, CDR1 is LGHNA and CDR2 is YNFKEQ. Trimming cost V 3 bases and J 8 bases; bases outside gene matches: 1. CDR3 length equals 15 residues. The CDR3 DNA sequence: TGTGCCAGCAGCCACGGGACTAGCGGGGGGGATGAGCAGTTCTTC. It is translated as CASSHGTSGGDEQFF.

This clonotype occurred a few times. The rearrangement links TRBV4-3 to TRBJ2-1; the match to TRBD1 covers 7 bases. CDR3 length: 14 residues. CDR1 is LGHNA, CDR2 YSLEER, per germline. V was pared by 0 bases and J by 7 bases, with 3 bases of the junction left unmatched. The CDR3 DNA reads as TGCGCCAGCAGCCAAGATACAGGGGTGAATGAGCAGTTCTTC. Translation: CASSQDTGVNEQFF.

The chain has TRBV24-1 and TRBJ2-3; D gene unclear. Germline V gene sequence: CDR1 KGHDR, CDR2 SFDVKD. V lost 4 bases and J 1 base, leaving 8 bases between the germline ends. The CDR3 has 14 amino acids. As DNA, the CDR3 is TGTGCCACCAGTGACATAAGGGGCACAGATACGCAGTATTTT. It is translated as CATSDIRGTDTQYF.

This clonotype has a count of ten or more. This chain joins TRBV12-3 or TRBV12-4 and TRBJ1-2; TRBD1 might be the D (5 bases). The V end lost 10 bases, the J end lost 3 bases, and 18 bases lay between the germline ends. The CDR3 totals 14 residues. The CDR3 DNA reads as TGTGCCACCCTCCGGGACTCAAGCTACTATGGCTACACCTTC. It is translated as CATLRDSSYYGYTF.

This chain uses TRBV15 with TRBJ2-2, with a possible D match to TRBD1 (5 bases). The germline V gene encodes CDR1 LNHNV and CDR2 YYDKDF (reference sequence). The CDR3 covers 20 residues. V shed 2 bases and J shed 0 bases, with 22 bases lying between them. CDR3 residues: CATSRPSPGHSRANTGELFF. DNA of the CDR3: TGTGCCACCAGCAGACCGAGCCCGGGCCACTCCAGGGCGAACACCGGGGAGCTGTTTTTT.